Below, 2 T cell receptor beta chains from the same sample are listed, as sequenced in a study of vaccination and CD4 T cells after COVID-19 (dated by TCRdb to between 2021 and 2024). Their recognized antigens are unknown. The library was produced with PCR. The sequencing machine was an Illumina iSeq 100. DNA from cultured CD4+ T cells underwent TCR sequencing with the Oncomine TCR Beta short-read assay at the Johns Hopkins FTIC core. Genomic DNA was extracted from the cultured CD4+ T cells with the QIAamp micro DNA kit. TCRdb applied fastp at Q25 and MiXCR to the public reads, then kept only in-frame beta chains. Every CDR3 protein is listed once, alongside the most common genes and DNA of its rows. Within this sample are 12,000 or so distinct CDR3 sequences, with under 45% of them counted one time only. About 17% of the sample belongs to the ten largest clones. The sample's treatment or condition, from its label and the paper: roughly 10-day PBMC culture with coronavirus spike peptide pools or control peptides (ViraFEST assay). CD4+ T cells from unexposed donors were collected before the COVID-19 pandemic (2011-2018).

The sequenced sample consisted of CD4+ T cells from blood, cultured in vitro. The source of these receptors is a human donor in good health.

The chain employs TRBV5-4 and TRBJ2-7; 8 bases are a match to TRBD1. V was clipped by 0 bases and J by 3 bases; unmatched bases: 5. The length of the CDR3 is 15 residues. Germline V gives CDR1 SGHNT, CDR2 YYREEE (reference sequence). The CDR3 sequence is CASSLGLDRDYEQYF. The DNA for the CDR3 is TGTGCCAGCAGCTTGGGTTTGGACAGGGACTACGAGCAGTACTTC.

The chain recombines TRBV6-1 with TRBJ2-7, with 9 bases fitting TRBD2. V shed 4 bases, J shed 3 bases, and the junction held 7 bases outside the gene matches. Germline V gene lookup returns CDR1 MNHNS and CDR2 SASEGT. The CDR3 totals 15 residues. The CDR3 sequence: CASSGPGTSRYEQYF. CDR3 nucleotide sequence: TGTGCCAGCAGTGGACCCGGGACTAGCCGCTACGAGCAGTACTTC.